The present TCR beta chain was sequenced within a study of shared clonotypes between healthy human individuals. Overall study context: Three CD4 naive, three CD4 memory, two CD8 naive and one CD8 memory plate were used per donor.

Findings and caveats of the study: Roughly 5% of naive CD4 clonotypes were common to a few donors. It was anticipated that sequencing depth would influence how many clonotypes donors shared.

Only a few counts were recorded for this clone. Its target is unknown. Some clones are missing from TCRdb's copy, which holds only in-frame ones; the method was immunoSEQ multiplex PCR. The sample has some 2.4 million clones, approximately 93% seen once. The V and J ends lost 2 bases and 8 bases respectively, with 6 bases between them. This CDR3 contains 11 residues. CDR1 is SEHNR and CDR2 is FQNEAQ in the germline V gene (reference sequence). The study separated CD4+ cells into CD45RA+ naive and CD45RA-negative memory subsets. The chain carries TRBV7-9 and TRBJ1-2; D gene ambiguous. The sequencing sample was made of naive CD4+ T cells from PBMCs. This sample's subset: CD45RA+ positively selected. The clonotype originates from a man aged 18 to 29 in good health. Some clones in this sample may be carry-over from other donors' samples. The CDR3 is CASSLSGGYTF. DNA for the CDR3: TGTGCCAGCAGCTTATCGGGGGGCTACACCTTC.